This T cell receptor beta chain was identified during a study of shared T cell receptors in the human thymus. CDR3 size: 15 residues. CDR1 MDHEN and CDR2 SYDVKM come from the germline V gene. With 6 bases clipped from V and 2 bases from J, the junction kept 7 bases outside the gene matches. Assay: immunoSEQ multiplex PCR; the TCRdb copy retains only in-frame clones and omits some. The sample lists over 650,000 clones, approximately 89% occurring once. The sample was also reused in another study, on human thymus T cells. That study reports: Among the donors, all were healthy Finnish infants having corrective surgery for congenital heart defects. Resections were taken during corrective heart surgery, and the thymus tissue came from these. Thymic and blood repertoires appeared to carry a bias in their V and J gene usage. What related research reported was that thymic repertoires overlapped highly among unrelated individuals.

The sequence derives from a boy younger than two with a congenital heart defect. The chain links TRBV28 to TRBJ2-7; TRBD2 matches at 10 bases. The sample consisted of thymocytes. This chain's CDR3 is CASRLGTSAPYEQYF. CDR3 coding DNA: TGTGCCAGCAGACTCGGGACTAGCGCACCCTACGAGCAGTACTTC.